The clone carrying this T cell receptor beta chain was seen more than once but under ten times. Here the gene names and germline are mouse. Read coverage stops 1 residue before the CDR3 terminus; the germline J gene supplies the remainder. The data belong to a study of tissue T cells after allogeneic stem cell transplantation. Assay used: immunoSEQ multiplex PCR; TCRdb lists only in-frame clones, some missing. The data show approximately 5,000 clones, roughly half seen once. Time point: mouse harvest day 7 after allogeneic transplant. Each mouse received 10^7 T-cell-depleted marrow cells plus 10^6 splenic CD5+ T cells by tail vein. V shed 4 bases and J 6 bases; nucleotides not matched to a gene: 6. Germline V gene lookup returns CDR1 KGHPV and CDR2 FQNQEV (reference sequence). CDR3 size: 13 residues.

Sample: gut tissue. This sequence joins TRBV26 and TRBJ2-7; 7 bases are a match to TRBD1. The TCR was taken from a female BALB/c mouse given C57BL/6 T cells with graft-versus-host disease after an allogeneic hematopoietic cell transplant. The CDR3 sequence: CASSPTGLGEQYF. The sequenced part of the CDR3 DNA is TGTGCCAGCAGTCCGACAGGGTTGGGTGAACAGTAC. The full variable domain, its missing parts supplied by reference TRBV26 and TRBJ2-7, is NSKVIQTPRYLVKGQGQKAKMRCIPEKGHPVVFWYQQNKNNEFKFLINFQNQEVLQQIDMTEKRFSAECPSNSPCSLEIQSSEAGDSALYLCASSPTGLGEQYFGPGTRLTVL.